This T cell receptor (beta chain) was found in a study of regulatory T cells in long-lasting Graves disease. Across the study: To qualify as persistent, Graves' disease required over 5 years of antithyroid drugs with positive TSH receptor antibodies.

Overall study findings and caveats: Among samples with persistent disease, TRBV28, TRBJ1-2 and TRBJ2-5 were favored.

Time point given: persistent/refractory GD, antithyroid drugs over 5 years with positive TRAb. PBMC-extracted RNA yielded the TCR library. V shed 5 bases, J shed 7 bases, and the junction held 10 bases outside the gene matches. CDR1 and CDR2 from the germline V gene are GTSNPN and SVGIG (reference sequence). The CDR3 extends over 14 amino acids. The table lists this clonotype with a few counts. Its cognate antigen is unknown. Arm-PCR with iRepertoire HTBI primers amplified the CDR3 regions for these TCR beta libraries. TCRdb re-analysed the multiplex PCR reads in MiXCR, keeping a single row per CDR3 protein. The data show about 460,000 distinct CDR3 sequences, 22% seen once.

The receptor was isolated from a female donor with Graves disease. Sequencing used peripheral blood mononuclear cells (PBMCs), obtained when the disease was refractory, from a patient treated with antithyroid drugs. The chain carries TRBV30 and TRBJ1-1, with TRBD1 matching over 10 bases. CDR3 sequence (DNA): TGTGCCTGGGGGCCGGGACAGGGGACTTTTGAAGCTTTCTTT. This gives the protein CAWGPGQGTFEAFF.